Listed here are 10 T cell receptor beta chains from one sample, sequenced in a study of OX40 agonist ivuxolimab in advanced cancers. Sequenced by immunoSEQ multiplex PCR; TCRdb stores in-frame clones only, minus some. The sample records approximately 40,000 clones, approximately 80% being singletons. The sample in question was CD4+ or CD8+ T cells sorted from blood, obtained in a trial of the OX40 agonist ivuxolimab. All receptors derive from an adult with an advanced solid tumor such as melanoma, head and neck, liver or kidney cancer.

The chain has TRBV5-6 and TRBJ2-5; D uncertain. This CDR3 region has 16 residues. Trimming pared 3 bases from V and 0 bases from J, leaving 15 bases between. Germline CDR1 is SGHDT and CDR2 is YYEEEE. DNA of the CDR3: TGTGCCAGCAGCTACGACCGCGCCAGGTACCAAGAGACCCAGTACTTC. It is translated as CASSYDRARYQETQYF.

J is TRBJ2-7 and V is TRBV28; tentatively, D is TRBD2 (5 bases). Germline V gene lookup returns CDR1 MDHEN and CDR2 SYDVKM. This CDR3 spans 15 amino acids. The V end lost 5 bases, the J end lost 4 bases, and 18 bases lay between the germline ends. This chain's CDR3 is CASSPSPGKGYEQYF. DNA for the CDR3: TGTGCCAGCAGTCCATCGCCCGGGAAAGGATACGAGCAGTACTTC. The complete variable domain, with remaining parts taken from reference TRBV28 and TRBJ2-7, reads DVKVTQSSRYLVKRTGEKVFLECVQDMDHENMFWYRQDPGLGLRLIYFSYDVKMKEKGDIPEGYSVSREKKERFSLILESASTNQTSMYLCASSPSPGKGYEQYFGPGTRLTVT.

V is TRBV7-9 and J is TRBJ2-1; no clear D gene. CDR3 length: 14 amino acids. Germline CDR1 SEHNR, CDR2 FQNEAQ (reference sequence). The V gene lost 7 bases and the J gene lost 9 bases, with 19 bases spanning the gap. CDR3 residues: CASTQAGDPFEQFF. The CDR3 DNA is TGTGCCAGCACCCAGGCCGGAGACCCCTTTGAGCAGTTCTTC.

The chain recombines TRBV6-5 with TRBJ2-1; perhaps TRBD2 as D (6 bases). The germline gives CDR1 MNHEY, CDR2 SVGAGI. V shed 5 bases and J shed 4 bases, with 12 bases lying between them. The CDR3 covers 14 residues. CDR3 sequence (DNA): TGTGCCAGCAGTATAAACCGGGGGTACAATGAGCAGTTCTTC. As protein: CASSINRGYNEQFF.

To note about this clone: In the same sample, other DNA sequences code for this CDR3. This chain links TRBV5-4 with TRBJ2-3; D gene ambiguous. Deletions cut 2 bases from V and 5 bases from J, with 3 bases between. Germline lookup yields CDR1 SGHNT and CDR2 YYREEE (reference sequence). CDR3 size: 11 residues. CDR3 DNA sequence: TGTGCCAGCAGCTTAGGAGATACGCAGTATTTT. Protein: CASSLGDTQYF.

The chain has TRBV30 and TRBJ1-5; D may be TRBD1 (6 bases). The germline CDR1 and CDR2 sequences are GTSNPN and SVGIG (reference sequence). The germline V and J ends were trimmed by 7 bases and 1 base, with 17 bases remaining between them. The CDR3 has 15 amino acids. Here the CDR3 DNA reads TGTGCCTCCTCCCCAGGGGTTGGGAGCAATCAGCCCCAGCATTTT. Translated: CASSPGVGSNQPQHF.

This CDR3 is CASFRWGLNTEAFF. In DNA, the CDR3 is TGTGCTAGTTTCCGTTGGGGGCTCAACACTGAAGCTTTCTTT. The chain couples TRBV12-5 to TRBJ1-1, with TRBD1 as a possible D gene (6 bases). Germline lookup yields CDR1 LGHNT and CDR2 FRNRAP. This CDR3 spans 14 amino acids. V was cut by 8 bases and J by 2 bases, with 15 bases left in between.

This clone was counted a few times. The CDR3 bases are TGTGCCAGCAGTACGGGGTTCTCTGGAAACACCATATATTTT. It yields the protein CASSTGFSGNTIYF. The chain combines TRBV6-1 with TRBJ1-3; D is unclear. This CDR3 is built from 14 residues. V gave up 5 bases and J gave up 0 bases, with 8 bases separating them. The germline CDR1 and CDR2 sequences are MNHNS and SASEGT.

The CDR3 nucleotides are TGTGCCAGTAGTCACGTTTCCGGACTAGCGGGGAACTACGAGCAGTACTTC. Residues: CASSHVSGLAGNYEQYF. The J gene is TRBJ2-7, the V gene TRBV19; 12 bases agree with TRBD2. J was trimmed by 3 bases and V by 5 bases; bases with no gene match: 11. This CDR3 contains 17 residues. Germline V gene sequence: CDR1 LNHDA, CDR2 SQIVND (reference sequence).

The V call is TRBV9, the J call TRBJ2-1; no clear D. This CDR3 comprises 14 residues. V lost 6 bases, J lost 8 bases, and 18 bases lay in between. Germline V gene data show CDR1 as SGDLS and CDR2 as YYNGEE. As DNA, the CDR3 is TGTGCCAGCAACTTGGATAGGTCCTCGGATGAGCAGTTCTTC. This gives the protein CASNLDRSSDEQFF.